This T cell receptor (beta chain) was identified in a study of T cells in Graves' hyperthyroidism and ophthalmopathy. The V gene's germline CDR1 is WNHNN and CDR2 SYGVQD (reference sequence). The CDR3 runs 15 residues. The V gene lost 0 bases and the J gene lost 6 bases, with 15 bases spanning the gap. Disease duration was under 3 months in the ophthalmopathy patients, who also had a Clinical Activity Score of at least 3 and a NOSPECS grade of at least 4. Using 10 ml of fresh peripheral blood, PBMCs were prepared. In this sample, this clonotype turned up many times. Using RNA transcripts as the source, TCR beta CDR3 regions were amplified. The HTBI set primed first-round TCR CDR3 RT-PCR. A single record per CDR3 protein comes from TCRdb applying MiXCR to the multiplex PCR reads. The sample lists hundreds of thousands of distinct CDR3 sequences; 16% were seen once.

The specimen was blood. This rearrangement joins TRBV10-1 to TRBJ2-7; D is uncertain. The sequence was obtained from a woman aged 40 to 50 with Graves' ophthalmopathy. Here the CDR3 reads CASSESRHSLTEQYF. The CDR3 DNA follows: TGCGCCAGCAGTGAGTCAAGACACTCTCTCACCGAGCAGTACTTC.